This T cell receptor beta chain is from a study of OX40 agonist ivuxolimab in advanced cancers. As for the study more broadly: The costimulatory receptor OX40 (CD134) was targeted by ivuxolimab, a fully human IgG2 agonistic monoclonal antibody. In the dose-escalation cohort, 70% to 90% of patients were male, and the mean age was around 65 years with a range of roughly 23 to 79. The paper reports the monotherapy dose-escalation portion (N of about 54 patients) of the phase I ivuxolimab trial. The point of sequencing TCRbeta in the periphery was to test whether ivuxolimab changed TCR sequence diversity and drove clonal T-cell expansion. Intravenous ivuxolimab was administered to patients every 2 weeks at six dose levels: 0.01, 0.1, 0.3, 1.5, 3 and 10 mg/kg. Of the 50 or so patients in dose escalation, about 20 had hepatocellular carcinoma, approximately 15 had melanoma, 9 had renal cell carcinoma and 9 had head and neck cancer. Partial responses were achieved by three dose-escalation patients, of whom one had hepatocellular carcinoma and two had cutaneous melanoma. Prior anti-PD-1, anti-PD-L1 or anti-CTLA-4 therapy was permitted, and checkpoint inhibitors had been received by about 36% of dose-escalation patients.

Broader findings and caveats from the paper: Which antigens the clonally expanded peripheral T cells were specific for was not determined. After ivuxolimab, CD8+ T cells had more expanded clones than CD4+ T cells on average. At doses of 0.1 to 3.0 mg/kg, clonal expansion of both CD4+ and CD8+ blood T cells was observed from baseline to week 6. Low levels of normalized T-cell clonal expansion were also seen in some patients who did not respond. In the 0.1-3.0 mg/kg groups, partial responders had among the lowest normalized peripheral clonal expansion, particularly in CD8+ T cells.

Genomic DNA was extracted from sorted cells for sequencing of the TCRbeta CDR3 region. The immunoSEQ Assay was used to sequence the TCRbeta CDR3 regions. The source is immuneACCESS, and TCRdb retained only in-frame sequences with V and J called. Part of the clones is not carried over; for the studies checked, unresolved V genes explain less than half of this, and the remainder is unexplained. This sample comprises 50,000 to 70,000 clones, roughly four fifths of them detected only once. 2% to 2.5% of the sample is held by the ten biggest clonotypes. Patients with a history of autoimmune disease or receiving systemic immunosuppression were excluded from the trial. Peripheral blood for TCR sequencing was drawn from every dose cohort at baseline, at cycle 4 day 1 and at cycle 7 day 1. The samples were taken from a phase I, first-in-human, multicenter, open-label dose-escalation trial of ivuxolimab. The trial enrolled adults with locally advanced or metastatic head and neck squamous cell, hepatocellular, melanoma or renal cell carcinoma. Before TCR sequencing, CD4+ T cells and CD8+ T cells were sorted from peripheral blood as separate populations.

As concerns this clone: Its antigen has not been determined. No base quality values were provided; no much bigger clone lies one nucleotide off.

Source: CD4+ or CD8+ T cells sorted from blood, taken in a trial of the OX40 agonist ivuxolimab. The receptor was derived from an adult with an advanced solid tumor such as melanoma, head and neck, liver or kidney cancer.

The CDR3 in this case is CASSYGQAGTDTQYF. The base sequence is TGTGCCAGCAGTTACGGGCAAGCAGGCACAGATACGCAGTATTTT. The sequence links TRBV6-5 to TRBJ2-3; the D gene cannot be named for sure. The germline V gene yields MNHEY for CDR1 and SVGAGI for CDR2. The trim is 2 bases for V and 1 base for J, with a gap of 10 bases between the germline ends. Including the terminal cysteine and phenylalanine, the CDR3 comprises 15 residues. Only the CDR3 portion is preserved as DNA: 45 bases, with reading frame beginning at the first base.